The TCR beta chain under discussion was sequenced for a study of blood T cell repertoires in COVID-19. Across the study: The United States, Italy and Spain were the sources of the acute and convalescent COVID-19 samples. T cells, B-cell-depleted T cells, or PBMCs supplied cDNA or gDNA.

Per the original methods: Reference gene primer amplification yielded estimated nucleated cell counts. Repertoires were generated with immunoSEQ multiplex PCR, while TCRdb's copy carries only in-frame clones and drops some. V and J calls and clone size are copied from that table; D and trimming were computed from the DNA. The sample lists approximately 130,000 clones; around 87% were seen once. The V end was cut by 6 bases, the J end by 2 bases, with 11 bases between. Looked up from germline, CDR1 is MDHEN and CDR2 is SYDVKM. The CDR3 is 14 amino acids. V is TRBV28 and J is TRBJ1-5; D not certain. The sequencing sample was made of peripheral blood. The TCR was taken from a man in his 70s with active or convalescent COVID-19. Written as DNA, the CDR3 is TGTGCCAGCAGGGGCCCTTATGGCAATCAGCCCCAGCATTTT. As protein: CASRGPYGNQPQHF.